The clone carrying this T cell receptor beta chain was found once. Its antigen is still unknown. The final CDR3 position lacks the conserved phenylalanine or tryptophan, pointing to a likely read error. The data belong to a study of T cell repertoires in cytomegalovirus infection. Study in general: TCR beta signatures that were public indicated CMV infection and matching HLA type. Overall study results and limits: Summed frequency of shared TCR beta families picked out CMV carriers who also had the relevant HLA. Predominance within the ex vivo response was attributable to HLA-C-restricted CMV-specific TCR beta clonotypes.

TCRdb called the reads again in MiXCR, with one record for every CDR3 protein. This sample has 600,000 to 800,000 distinct CDR3 sequences; 20% to 25% occur once, and the top ten carry 7.5% to 9%. Trimming cost V 6 bases and J 6 bases; bases outside gene matches: 3. CDR3 size: 13 residues. Germline assignment: CDR1 MNHNS and CDR2 SASEGT. The sample consisted of CD8+ T cells from PBMCs. The chain couples TRBV6-1 to TRBJ2-2; 8 nucleotides agree with TRBD1. The clonotype comes from a human donor in good health (CMV status not recorded). Some clones in this sample may be carry-over from other donors' samples. CDR3: CASRDRDPGELFL. In DNA, the CDR3 is TGTGCCAGCAGGGACAGGGATCCCGGGGAGCTGTTTCTT.